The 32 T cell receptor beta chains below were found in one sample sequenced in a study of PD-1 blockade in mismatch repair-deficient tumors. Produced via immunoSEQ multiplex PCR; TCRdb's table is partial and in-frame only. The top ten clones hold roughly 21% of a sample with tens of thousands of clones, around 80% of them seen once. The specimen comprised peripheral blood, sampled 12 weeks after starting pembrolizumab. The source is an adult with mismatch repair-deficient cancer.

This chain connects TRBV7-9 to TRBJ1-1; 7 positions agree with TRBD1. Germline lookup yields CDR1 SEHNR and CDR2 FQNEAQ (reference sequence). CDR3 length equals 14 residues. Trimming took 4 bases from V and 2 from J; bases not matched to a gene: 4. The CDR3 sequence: CASSSRDSNTEAFF. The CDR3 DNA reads TGTGCCAGCAGCTCCCGGGACAGTAACACTGAAGCTTTCTTT.

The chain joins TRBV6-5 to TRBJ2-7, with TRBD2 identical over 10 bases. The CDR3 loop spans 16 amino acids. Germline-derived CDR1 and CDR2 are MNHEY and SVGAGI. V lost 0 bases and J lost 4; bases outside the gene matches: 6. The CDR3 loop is CASSYSSGRAGYEQYF. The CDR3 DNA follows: TGTGCCAGCAGTTACTCGAGCGGGAGGGCCGGTTACGAGCAGTACTTC.

This CDR3 is CASSLFQGAYEQYF. The CDR3 DNA reads TGCGCCAGCAGCTTGTTCCAGGGGGCCTACGAGCAGTACTTC. The chain couples TRBV5-1 to TRBJ2-7; 7 bases fit TRBD1. CDR1 and CDR2 (germline): SGHRS, YFSETQ. Trimming removed 1 base from V and 2 bases from J; junction bases left unmatched: 3. The length of the CDR3 is 14 residues.

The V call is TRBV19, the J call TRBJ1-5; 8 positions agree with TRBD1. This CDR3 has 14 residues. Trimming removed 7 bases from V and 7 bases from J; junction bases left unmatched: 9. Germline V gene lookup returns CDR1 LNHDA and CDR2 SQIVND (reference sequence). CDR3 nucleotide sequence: TGTGCCAGTACCGGGACAGGTTCAGGCCAGCCCCAGCATTTT. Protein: CASTGTGSGQPQHF.

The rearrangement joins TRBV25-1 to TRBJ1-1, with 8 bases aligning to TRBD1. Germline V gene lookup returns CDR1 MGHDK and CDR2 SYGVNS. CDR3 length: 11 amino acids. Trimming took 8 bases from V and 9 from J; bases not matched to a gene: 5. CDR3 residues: CASLRQGQAFF. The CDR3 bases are TGTGCCAGCCTTCGACAGGGGCAAGCTTTCTTT.

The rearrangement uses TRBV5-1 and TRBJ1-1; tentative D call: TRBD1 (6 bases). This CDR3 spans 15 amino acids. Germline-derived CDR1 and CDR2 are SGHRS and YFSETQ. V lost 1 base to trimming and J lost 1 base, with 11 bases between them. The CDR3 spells CASSLNWDKNTEAFF. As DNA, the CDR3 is TGCGCCAGCAGCTTGAATTGGGACAAGAACACTGAAGCTTTCTTT.

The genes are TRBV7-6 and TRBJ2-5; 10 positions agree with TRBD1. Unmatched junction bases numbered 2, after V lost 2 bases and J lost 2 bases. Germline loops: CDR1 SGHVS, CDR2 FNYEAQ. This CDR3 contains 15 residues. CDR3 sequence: CASSLRDRGQETQYF. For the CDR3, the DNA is TGTGCCAGCAGCTTAAGGGACAGGGGTCAAGAGACCCAGTACTTC. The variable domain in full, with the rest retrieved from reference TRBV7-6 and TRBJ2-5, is GAGVSQSPRYKVTKRGQDVALRCDPISGHVSLYWYRQALGQGPEFLTYFNYEAQQDKSGLPNDRFSAERPEGSISTLTIQRTEQRDSAMYRCASSLRDRGQETQYFGPGTRLLVL.

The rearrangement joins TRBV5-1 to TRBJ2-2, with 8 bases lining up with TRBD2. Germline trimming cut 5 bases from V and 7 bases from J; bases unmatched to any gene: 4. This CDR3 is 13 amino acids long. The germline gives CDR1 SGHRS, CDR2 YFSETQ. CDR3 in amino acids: CASRRREDGELFF. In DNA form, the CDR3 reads TGCGCCAGCAGAAGGCGGGAGGACGGGGAGCTGTTTTTT.

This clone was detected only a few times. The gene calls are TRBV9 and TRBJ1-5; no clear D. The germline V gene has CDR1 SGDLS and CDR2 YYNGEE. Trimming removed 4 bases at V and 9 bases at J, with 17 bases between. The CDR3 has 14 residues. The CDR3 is CASSPALVLWPQHF. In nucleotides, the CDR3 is TGTGCCAGCAGCCCAGCGTTGGTTCTGTGGCCCCAGCATTTT.

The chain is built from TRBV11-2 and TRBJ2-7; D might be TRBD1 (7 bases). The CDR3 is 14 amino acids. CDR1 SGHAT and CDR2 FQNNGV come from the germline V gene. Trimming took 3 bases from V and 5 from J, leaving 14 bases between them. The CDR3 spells CASSFTRGEHEQYF. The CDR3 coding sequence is TGTGCCAGCAGCTTTACCAGGGGGGAACACGAGCAGTACTTC.

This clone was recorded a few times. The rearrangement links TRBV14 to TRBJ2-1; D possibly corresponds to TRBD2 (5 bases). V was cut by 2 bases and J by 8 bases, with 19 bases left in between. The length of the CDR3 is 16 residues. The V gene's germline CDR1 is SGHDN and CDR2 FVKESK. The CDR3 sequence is CASSQSRAGSVHEQFF. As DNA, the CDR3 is TGTGCCAGCAGCCAATCGAGGGCCGGGTCTGTCCATGAGCAGTTCTTC.

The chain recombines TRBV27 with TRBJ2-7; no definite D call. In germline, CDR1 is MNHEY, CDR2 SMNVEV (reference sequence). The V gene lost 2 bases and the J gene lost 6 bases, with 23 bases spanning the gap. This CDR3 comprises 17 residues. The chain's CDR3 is CASSLVPDVMGEIEQYF. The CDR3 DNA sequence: TGTGCCAGCAGTTTAGTCCCAGATGTGATGGGTGAGATCGAGCAGTACTTC.

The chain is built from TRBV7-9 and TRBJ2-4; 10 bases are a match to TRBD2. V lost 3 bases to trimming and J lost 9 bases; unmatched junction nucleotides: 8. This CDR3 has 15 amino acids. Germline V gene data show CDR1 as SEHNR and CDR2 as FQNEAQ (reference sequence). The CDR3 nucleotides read TGTGCCAGCAGCTTGGGGCTAGCGGGAGTGGGCATTCAGTACTTC. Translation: CASSLGLAGVGIQYF.

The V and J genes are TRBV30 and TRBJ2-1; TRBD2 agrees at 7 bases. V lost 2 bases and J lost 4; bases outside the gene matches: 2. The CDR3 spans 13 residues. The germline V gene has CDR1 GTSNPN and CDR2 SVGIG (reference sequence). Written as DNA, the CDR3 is TGTGCCTGGAGTAGCGGGGCATACAATGAGCAGTTCTTC. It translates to CAWSSGAYNEQFF.

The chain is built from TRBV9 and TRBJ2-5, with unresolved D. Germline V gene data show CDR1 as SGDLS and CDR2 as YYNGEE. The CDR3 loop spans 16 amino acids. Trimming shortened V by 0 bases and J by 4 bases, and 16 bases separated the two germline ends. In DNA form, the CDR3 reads TGTGCCAGCAGCGTAGGCAGCAGCAACCCCAGAGAGACCCAGTACTTC. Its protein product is CASSVGSSNPRETQYF.

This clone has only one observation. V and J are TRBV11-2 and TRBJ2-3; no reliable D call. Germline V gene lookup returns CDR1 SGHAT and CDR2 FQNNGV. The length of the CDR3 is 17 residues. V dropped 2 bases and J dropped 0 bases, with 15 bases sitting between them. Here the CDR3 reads CASSLTPLSSSTDTQYF. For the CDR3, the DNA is TGTGCCAGCAGCTTAACCCCACTATCATCTAGCACAGATACGCAGTATTTT. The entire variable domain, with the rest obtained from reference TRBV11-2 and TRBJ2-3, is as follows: EAGVAQSPRYKIIEKRQSVAFWCNPISGHATLYWYQQILGQGPKLLIQFQNNGVVDDSQLPKDRFSAERLKGVDSTLKIQPAKLEDSAVYLCASSLTPLSSSTDTQYFGPGTRLTVL.

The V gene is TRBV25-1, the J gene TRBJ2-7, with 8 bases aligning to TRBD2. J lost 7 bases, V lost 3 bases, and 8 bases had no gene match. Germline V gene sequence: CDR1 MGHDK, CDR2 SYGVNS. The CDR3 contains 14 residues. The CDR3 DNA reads TGTGCCAGCAGTGACGGGGGGGCGCTGGGGGAGCAGTACTTC. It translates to CASSDGGALGEQYF.

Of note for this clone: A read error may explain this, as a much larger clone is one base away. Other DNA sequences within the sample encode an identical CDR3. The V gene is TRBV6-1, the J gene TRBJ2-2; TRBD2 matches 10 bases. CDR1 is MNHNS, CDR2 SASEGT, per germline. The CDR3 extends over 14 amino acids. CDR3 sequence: CASSLAGDTGELFF. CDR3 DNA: TGTGCCAGCAGTCTAGCGGGAGACACCGGGGAACTGTTTTTT.

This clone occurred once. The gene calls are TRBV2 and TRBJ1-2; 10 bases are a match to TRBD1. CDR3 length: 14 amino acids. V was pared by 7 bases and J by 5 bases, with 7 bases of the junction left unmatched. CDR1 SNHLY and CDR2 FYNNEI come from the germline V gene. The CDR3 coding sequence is TGTGCCAGCACCTTGACAGGGGGCATATATGGCTACACCTTC. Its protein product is CASTLTGGIYGYTF.

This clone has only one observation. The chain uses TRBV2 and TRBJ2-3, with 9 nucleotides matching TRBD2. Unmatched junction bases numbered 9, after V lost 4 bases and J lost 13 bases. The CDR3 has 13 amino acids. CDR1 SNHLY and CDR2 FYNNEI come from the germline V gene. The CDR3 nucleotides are TGTGCCAGCAGTGGCGCGGGAGGGGGTCGCGAGTATTTT. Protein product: CASSGAGGGREYF. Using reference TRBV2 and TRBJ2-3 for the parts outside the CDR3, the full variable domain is EPEVTQTPSHQVTQMGQEVILRCVPISNHLYFYWYRQILGQKVEFLVSFYNNEISEKSEIFDDQFSVERPDGSNFTLKIRSTKLEDSAMYFCASSGAGGGREYFGPGTRLTVL.

The CDR3: CASGAGPYEQYF. DNA of the CDR3: TGTGCCTCCGGGGCTGGCCCCTACGAGCAGTACTTC. V and J are TRBV28 and TRBJ2-7, with D perhaps being TRBD1 or TRBD2 (5 bases each). From germline, CDR1 is MDHEN and CDR2 SYDVKM. V lost 11 bases and J 2 bases, leaving 13 bases between the germline ends. The CDR3 totals 12 residues.

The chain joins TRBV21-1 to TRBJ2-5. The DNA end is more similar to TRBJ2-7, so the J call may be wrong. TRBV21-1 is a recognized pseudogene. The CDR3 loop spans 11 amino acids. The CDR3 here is CATCSTYEQYF. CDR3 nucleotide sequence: TGTGCCACCTGCAGTACCTACGAGCAGTACTTC.

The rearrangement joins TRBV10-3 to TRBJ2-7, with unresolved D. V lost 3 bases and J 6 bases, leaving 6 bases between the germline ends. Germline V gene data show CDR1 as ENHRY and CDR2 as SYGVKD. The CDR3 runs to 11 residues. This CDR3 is CAISDSVEQYF. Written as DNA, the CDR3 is TGTGCCATCAGTGATTCGGTCGAGCAGTACTTC.

The CDR3 bases are TGTGCCAGCAGCTTAGATGGACAGGGGGCGATCTACAATGAGCAGTTCTTC. The encoded protein is CASSLDGQGAIYNEQFF. The genes are TRBV11-2 and TRBJ2-1, with 11 bases identical to TRBD1. After removal of 0 bases from V and 3 bases from J, the junction contained 4 bases not matched to a gene. Germline loops: CDR1 SGHAT, CDR2 FQNNGV. The CDR3 spans 17 residues. Together with reference TRBV11-2 and TRBJ2-1, the CDR3 gives the full variable domain: EAGVAQSPRYKIIEKRQSVAFWCNPISGHATLYWYQQILGQGPKLLIQFQNNGVVDDSQLPKDRFSAERLKGVDSTLKIQPAKLEDSAVYLCASSLDGQGAIYNEQFFGPGTRLTVL.

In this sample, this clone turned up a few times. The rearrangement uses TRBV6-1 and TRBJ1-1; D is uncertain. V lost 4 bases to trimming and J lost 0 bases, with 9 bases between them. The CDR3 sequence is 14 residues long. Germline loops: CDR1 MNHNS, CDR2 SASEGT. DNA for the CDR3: TGTGCCAGCAGTGCTGACCCTATGAACACTGAAGCTTTCTTT. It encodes CASSADPMNTEAFF.

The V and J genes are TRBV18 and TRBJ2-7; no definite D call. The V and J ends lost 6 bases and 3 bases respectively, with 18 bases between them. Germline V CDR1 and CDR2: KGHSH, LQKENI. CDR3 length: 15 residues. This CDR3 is CASSCTVLSHYEQYF. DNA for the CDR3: TGTGCCAGCTCCTGTACCGTCCTGAGCCACTACGAGCAGTACTTC.

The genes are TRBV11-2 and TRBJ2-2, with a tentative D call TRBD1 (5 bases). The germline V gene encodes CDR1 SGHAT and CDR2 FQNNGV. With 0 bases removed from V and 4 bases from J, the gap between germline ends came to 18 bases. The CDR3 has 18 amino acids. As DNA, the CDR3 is TGTGCCAGCAGCTTAGAGTCTCACGACAGTCCTACCACCGGGGAGCTGTTTTTT. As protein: CASSLESHDSPTTGELFF.

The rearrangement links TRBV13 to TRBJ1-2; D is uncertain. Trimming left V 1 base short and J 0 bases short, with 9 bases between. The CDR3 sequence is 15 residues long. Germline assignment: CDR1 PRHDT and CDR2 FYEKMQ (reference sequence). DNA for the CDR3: TGTGCCAGCAGCTTAGCTCAGGCTCCTAACTATGGCTACACCTTC. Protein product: CASSLAQAPNYGYTF.

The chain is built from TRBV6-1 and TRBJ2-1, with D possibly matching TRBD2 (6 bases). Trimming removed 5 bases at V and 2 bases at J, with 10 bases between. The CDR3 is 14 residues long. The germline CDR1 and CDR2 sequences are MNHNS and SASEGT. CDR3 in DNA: TGTGCCAGCAGTCGGGCTAGCGCCTACAATGAGCAGTTCTTC. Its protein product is CASSRASAYNEQFF.

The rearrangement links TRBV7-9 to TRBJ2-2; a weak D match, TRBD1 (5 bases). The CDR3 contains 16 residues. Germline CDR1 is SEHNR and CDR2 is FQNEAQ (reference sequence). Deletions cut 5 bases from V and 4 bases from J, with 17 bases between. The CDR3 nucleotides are TGTGCCAGCAGCCGAACGTCTTACAGGACCACCGGGGAGCTGTTTTTT. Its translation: CASSRTSYRTTGELFF.

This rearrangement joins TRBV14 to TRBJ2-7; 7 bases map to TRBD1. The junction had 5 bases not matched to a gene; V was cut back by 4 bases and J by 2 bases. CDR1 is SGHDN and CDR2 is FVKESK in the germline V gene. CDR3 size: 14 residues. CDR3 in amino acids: CASSPHRGPYEQYF. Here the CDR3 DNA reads TGTGCCAGCAGCCCCCACAGGGGTCCCTACGAGCAGTACTTC.

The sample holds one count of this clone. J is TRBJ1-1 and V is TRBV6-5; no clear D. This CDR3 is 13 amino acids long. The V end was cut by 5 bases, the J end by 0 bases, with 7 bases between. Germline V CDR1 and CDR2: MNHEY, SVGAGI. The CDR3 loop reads CASSLEVNTEAFF. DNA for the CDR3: TGTGCCAGCAGTCTCGAGGTGAACACTGAAGCTTTCTTT.